This TCR beta chain was captured in a study of T cells after yellow fever vaccination. As for the study in general: SMART-Seq v4 Ultra Low Input handled preparation of low-cell-number fractions. Study-wide results and caveats: After the booster, approximately 96% of CD4 and approximately 87% of CD8 primary-response clones were re-detected. Abundant clonotypes (contaminants from the bulk population) could be present in FACS-sorted repertoires.

Template switching by 5'RACE produced TCR cDNA, adding a universal primer site and UMIs. TCRdb fed the 5' RACE reads into MiXCR, producing one record per CDR3 protein. The top ten hold roughly 17% of the sample, which has 450,000 to 600,000 distinct CDR3 sequences, about a sixth seen once. Trimming removed 3 bases from V and 4 bases from J, with 7 bases in between. The V gene's germline CDR1 is MNHNY and CDR2 SVGAGI (reference sequence). CDR3 size: 12 residues. This clonotype was picked up many times. Its target is unknown. The chain links TRBV6-6 to TRBJ2-7; D is uncertain. Sequenced material: PBMCs, taken around 5 days after the first yellow fever vaccination. The TCR originated in a man between 18 and 29 years old who received the YFV17D yellow fever vaccine. CDR3 DNA sequence: TGTGCCAGCAGTTATAGAGAATACGAGCAGTACGTC. Translated: CASSYREYEQYV.